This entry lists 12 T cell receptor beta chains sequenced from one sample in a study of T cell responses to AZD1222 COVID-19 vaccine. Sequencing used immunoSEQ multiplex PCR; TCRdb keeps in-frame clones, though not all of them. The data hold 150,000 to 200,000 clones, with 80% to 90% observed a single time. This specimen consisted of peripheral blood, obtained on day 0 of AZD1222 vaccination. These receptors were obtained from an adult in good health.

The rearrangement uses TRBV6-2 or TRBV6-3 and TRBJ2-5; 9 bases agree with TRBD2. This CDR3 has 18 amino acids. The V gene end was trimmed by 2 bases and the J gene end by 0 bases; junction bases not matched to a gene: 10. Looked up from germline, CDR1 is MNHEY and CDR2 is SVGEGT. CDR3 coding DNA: TGTGCCAGCAGTTACCAGACCAAGCGGGGGGCGTACCAAGAGACCCAGTACTTC. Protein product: CASSYQTKRGAYQETQYF.

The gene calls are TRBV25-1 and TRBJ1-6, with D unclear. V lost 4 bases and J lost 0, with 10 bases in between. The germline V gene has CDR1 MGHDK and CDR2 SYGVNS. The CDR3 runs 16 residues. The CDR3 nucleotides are TGTGCCAGCAGTGCGCACCCAAGCTCCTATAATTCACCCCTCCACTTT. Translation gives CASSAHPSSYNSPLHF. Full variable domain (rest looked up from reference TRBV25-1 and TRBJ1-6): EADIYQTPRYLVIGTGKKITLECSQTMGHDKMYWYQQDPGMELHLIHYSYGVNSTEKGDLSSESTVSRIRTEHFPLTLESARPSHTSQYLCASSAHPSSYNSPLHFGNGTRLTVT.

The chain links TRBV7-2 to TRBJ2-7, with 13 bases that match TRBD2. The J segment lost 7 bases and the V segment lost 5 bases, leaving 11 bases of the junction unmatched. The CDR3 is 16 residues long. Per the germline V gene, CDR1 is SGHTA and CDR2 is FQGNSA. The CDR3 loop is CASSTPPGLAGKEQYF. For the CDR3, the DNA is TGTGCCAGCAGCACACCTCCGGGACTAGCGGGAAAAGAGCAGTACTTC. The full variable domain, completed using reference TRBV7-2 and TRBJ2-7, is GAGVSQSPSNKVTEKGKDVELRCDPISGHTALYWYRQSLGQGLEFLIYFQGNSAPDKSGLPSDRFSAERTGGSVSTLTIQRTQQEDSAVYLCASSTPPGLAGKEQYFGPGTRLTVT.

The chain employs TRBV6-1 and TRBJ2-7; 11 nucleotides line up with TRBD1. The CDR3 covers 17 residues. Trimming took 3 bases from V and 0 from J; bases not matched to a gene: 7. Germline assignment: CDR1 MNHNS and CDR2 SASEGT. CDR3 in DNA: TGTGCCAGCAGTGATACTTCGGGACAGGGGGACTCCTACGAGCAGTACGTC. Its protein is CASSDTSGQGDSYEQYV.

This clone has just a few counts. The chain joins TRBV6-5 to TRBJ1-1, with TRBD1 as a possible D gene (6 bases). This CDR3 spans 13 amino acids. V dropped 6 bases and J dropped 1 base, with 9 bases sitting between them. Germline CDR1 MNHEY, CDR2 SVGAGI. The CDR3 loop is CASSQTGNTEAFF. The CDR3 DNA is TGTGCCAGCAGCCAGACAGGGAACACTGAAGCTTTCTTT.

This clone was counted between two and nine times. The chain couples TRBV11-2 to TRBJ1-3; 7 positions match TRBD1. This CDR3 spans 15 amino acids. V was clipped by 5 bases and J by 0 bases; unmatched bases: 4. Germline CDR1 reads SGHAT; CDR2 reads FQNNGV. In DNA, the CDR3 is TGTGCCAGCAGCCAGACAGGGAGCTCTGGAAACACCATATATTTT. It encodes CASSQTGSSGNTIYF.

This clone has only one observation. In DNA, the CDR3 is TGTGCCAGCAGCGTAGGTTCAGGTGACTATGGCTACACCTTC. Translated, it gives CASSVGSGDYGYTF. This chain links TRBV9 with TRBJ1-2; no firm D call. Deletions cut 0 bases from V and 3 bases from J, with 9 bases between. Germline CDR1 reads SGDLS; CDR2 reads YYNGEE. The CDR3 is made up of 14 amino acids.

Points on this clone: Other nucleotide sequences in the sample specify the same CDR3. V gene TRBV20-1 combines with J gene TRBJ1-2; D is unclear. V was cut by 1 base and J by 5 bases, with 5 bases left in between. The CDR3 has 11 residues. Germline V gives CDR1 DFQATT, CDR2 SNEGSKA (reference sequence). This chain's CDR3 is CSARAGYGYTF. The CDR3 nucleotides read TGCAGTGCTAGAGCGGGGTATGGCTACACCTTC.

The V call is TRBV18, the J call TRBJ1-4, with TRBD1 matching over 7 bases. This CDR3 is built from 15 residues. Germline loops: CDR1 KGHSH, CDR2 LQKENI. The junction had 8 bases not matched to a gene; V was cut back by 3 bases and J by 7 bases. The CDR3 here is CASSPWTGISEKLFF. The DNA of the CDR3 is TGTGCCAGCTCACCTTGGACAGGCATCAGTGAAAAACTGTTTTTT.

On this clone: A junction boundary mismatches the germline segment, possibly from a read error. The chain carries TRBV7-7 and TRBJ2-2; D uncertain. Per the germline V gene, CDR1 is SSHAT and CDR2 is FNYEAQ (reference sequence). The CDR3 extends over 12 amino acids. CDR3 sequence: CASSSASGELFF. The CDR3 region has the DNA TGTGCTAGCAGTTCAGCGAGCGGGGAGCTGTTTTTT.

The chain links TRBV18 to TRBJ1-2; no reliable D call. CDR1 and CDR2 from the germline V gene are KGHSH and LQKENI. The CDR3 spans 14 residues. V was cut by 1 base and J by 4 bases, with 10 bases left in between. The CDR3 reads CASSPQEPSYGYTF. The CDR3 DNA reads TGTGCCAGCTCACCACAGGAGCCTTCCTATGGCTACACCTTC. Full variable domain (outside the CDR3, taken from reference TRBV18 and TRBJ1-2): NAGVMQNPRHLVRRRGQEARLRCSPMKGHSHVYWYRQLPEEGLKFMVYLQKENIIDESGMPKERFSAEFPKEGPSILRIQQVVRGDSAAYFCASSPQEPSYGYTFGSGTRLTVV.

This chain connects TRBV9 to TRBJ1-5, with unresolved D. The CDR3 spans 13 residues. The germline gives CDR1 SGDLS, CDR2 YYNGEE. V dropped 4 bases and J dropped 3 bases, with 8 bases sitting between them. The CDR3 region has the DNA TGTGCCAGCAGCTCGGGAGTCAATCAGCCCCAGCATTTT. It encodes CASSSGVNQPQHF.